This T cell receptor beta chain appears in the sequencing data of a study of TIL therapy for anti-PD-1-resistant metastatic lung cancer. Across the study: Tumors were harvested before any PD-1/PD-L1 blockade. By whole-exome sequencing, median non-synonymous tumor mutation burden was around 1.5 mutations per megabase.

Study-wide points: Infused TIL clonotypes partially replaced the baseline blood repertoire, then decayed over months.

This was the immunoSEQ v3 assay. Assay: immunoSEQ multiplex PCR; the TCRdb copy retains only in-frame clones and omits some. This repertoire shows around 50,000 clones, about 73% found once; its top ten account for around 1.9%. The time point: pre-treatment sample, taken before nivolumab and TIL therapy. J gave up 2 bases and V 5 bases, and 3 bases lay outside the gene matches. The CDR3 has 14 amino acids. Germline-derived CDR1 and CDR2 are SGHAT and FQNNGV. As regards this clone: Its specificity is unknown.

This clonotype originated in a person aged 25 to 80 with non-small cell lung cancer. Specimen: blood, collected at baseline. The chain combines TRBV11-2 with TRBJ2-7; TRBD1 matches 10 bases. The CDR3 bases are TGTGCCAGCAGCACCGGACAGGGGGCCTACGAGCAGTACTTC. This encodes CASSTGQGAYEQYF.